This TCR beta chain was recorded in a study of T cell responses to AZD1222 COVID-19 vaccine. Method: immunoSEQ multiplex PCR; TCRdb's copy keeps in-frame clones and lacks some. The sample lists about 83,000 clones; approximately 83% were seen once. The sequence was collected from an adult who received the AZD1222 COVID-19 vaccine. The source material was peripheral blood, sampled 28 days after the second AZD1222 dose.

Written as DNA, the CDR3 is TGTGCCAGCAGTTTATTCGCGGCAGGGGCTGAAGCTTTCTTT. Its protein product is CASSLFAAGAEAFF. The V and J genes are TRBV28 and TRBJ1-1; D perhaps matches TRBD1 (6 bases). V was shortened by 1 base and J by 6 bases, with 12 bases between the two germline ends. There are 14 residues in the CDR3. Looked up from germline, CDR1 is MDHEN and CDR2 is SYDVKM.